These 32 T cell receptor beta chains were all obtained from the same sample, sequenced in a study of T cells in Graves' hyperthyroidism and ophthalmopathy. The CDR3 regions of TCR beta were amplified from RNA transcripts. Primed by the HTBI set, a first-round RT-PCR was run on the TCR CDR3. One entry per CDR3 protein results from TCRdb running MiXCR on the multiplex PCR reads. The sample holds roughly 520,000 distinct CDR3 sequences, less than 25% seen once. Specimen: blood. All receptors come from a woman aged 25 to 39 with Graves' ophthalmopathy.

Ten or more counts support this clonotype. This CDR3 reads CASGRDSMNTGELFF. As DNA, the CDR3 is TGTGCCAGCGGCCGGGACAGCATGAACACCGGGGAGCTGTTTTTT. The chain is built from TRBV5-7 and TRBJ2-2; 7 nucleotides align to TRBD1. TRBV5-7 is labeled an ORF, and its function is uncertain. J gave up 1 base and V 7 bases, and 7 bases lay outside the gene matches. CDR3 length equals 15 residues.

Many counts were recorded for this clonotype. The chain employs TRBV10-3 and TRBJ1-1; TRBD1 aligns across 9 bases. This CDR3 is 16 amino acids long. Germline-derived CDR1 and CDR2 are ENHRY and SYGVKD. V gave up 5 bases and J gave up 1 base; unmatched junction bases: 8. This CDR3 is CAISPGQGTGNTEAFF. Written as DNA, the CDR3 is TGTGCCATCAGTCCGGGACAGGGTACGGGGAACACTGAAGCTTTCTTT.

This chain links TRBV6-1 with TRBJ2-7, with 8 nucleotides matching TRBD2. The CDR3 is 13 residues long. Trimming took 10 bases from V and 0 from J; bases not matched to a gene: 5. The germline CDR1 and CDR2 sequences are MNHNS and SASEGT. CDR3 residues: CATGGTLSYEQYF. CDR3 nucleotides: TGTGCCACGGGGGGGACCCTCTCCTACGAGCAGTACTTC.

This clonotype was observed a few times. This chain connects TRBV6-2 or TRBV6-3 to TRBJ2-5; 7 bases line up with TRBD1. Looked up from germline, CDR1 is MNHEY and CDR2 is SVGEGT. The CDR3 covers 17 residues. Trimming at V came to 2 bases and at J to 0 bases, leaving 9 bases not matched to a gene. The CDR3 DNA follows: TGTGCCAGCAGTTACACTGGGACAGAGGGATACCAAGAGACCCAGTACTTC. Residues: CASSYTGTEGYQETQYF.

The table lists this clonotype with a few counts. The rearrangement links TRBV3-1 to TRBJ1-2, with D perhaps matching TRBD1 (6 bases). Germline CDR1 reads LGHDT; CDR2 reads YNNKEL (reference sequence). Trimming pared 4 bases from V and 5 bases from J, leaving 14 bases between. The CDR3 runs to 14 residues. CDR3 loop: CASSLDRSLYGYTF. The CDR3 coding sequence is TGTGCCAGCAGCCTTGACAGGAGCTTATATGGCTACACCTTC.

The CDR3 DNA reads TGTGCCAGCAGCGTAGGACCGGGGGCGGAACCGTACGAGCAGTACTTC. Its translation is CASSVGPGAEPYEQYF. The V gene is TRBV9, the J gene TRBJ2-7, with D tentatively TRBD1 or TRBD2 (6 bases each). Germline V gives CDR1 SGDLS, CDR2 YYNGEE. This CDR3 region has 16 residues. Trimming removed 0 bases at V and 4 bases at J, with 17 bases between.

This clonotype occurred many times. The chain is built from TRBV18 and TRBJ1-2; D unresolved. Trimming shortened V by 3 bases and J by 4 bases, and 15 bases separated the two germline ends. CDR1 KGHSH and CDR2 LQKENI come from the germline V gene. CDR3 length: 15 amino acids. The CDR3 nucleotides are TGTGCCAGCTCACCCATGGCTCCGGATCTCTATGGCTACACCTTC. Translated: CASSPMAPDLYGYTF.

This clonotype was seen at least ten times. The CDR3 coding sequence is TGTGCCAGCAGCGTAGTGGACGGGGAGACCCAGTACTTC. This codes for CASSVVDGETQYF. The chain joins TRBV9 to TRBJ2-5; D unclear. Germline V lookup: CDR1 SGDLS, CDR2 YYNGEE. The V end lost 0 bases, the J end lost 5 bases, and 8 bases lay between the germline ends. The CDR3 extends over 13 amino acids.

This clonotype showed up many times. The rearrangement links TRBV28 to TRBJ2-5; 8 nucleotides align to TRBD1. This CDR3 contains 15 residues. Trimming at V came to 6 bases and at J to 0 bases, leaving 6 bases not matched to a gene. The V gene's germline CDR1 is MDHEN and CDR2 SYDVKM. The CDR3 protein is CASSSTGGYQETQYF. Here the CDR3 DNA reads TGTGCCAGCAGCTCAACAGGGGGGTACCAAGAGACCCAGTACTTC.

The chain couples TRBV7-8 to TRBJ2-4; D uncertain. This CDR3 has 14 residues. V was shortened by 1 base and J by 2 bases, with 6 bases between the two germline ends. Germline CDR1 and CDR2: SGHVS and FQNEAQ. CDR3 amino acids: CASSLVRTKNIQYF. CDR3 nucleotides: TGTGCCAGCAGCTTAGTCAGGACCAAAAACATTCAGTACTTC.

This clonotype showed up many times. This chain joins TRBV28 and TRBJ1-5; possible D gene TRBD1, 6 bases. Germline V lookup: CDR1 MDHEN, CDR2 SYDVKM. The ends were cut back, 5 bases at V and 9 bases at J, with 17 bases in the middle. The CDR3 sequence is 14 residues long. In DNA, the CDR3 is TGTGCCAGCAGTCGCATTGGAGGGGGTCTGCCCCAGCATTTT. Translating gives CASSRIGGGLPQHF.

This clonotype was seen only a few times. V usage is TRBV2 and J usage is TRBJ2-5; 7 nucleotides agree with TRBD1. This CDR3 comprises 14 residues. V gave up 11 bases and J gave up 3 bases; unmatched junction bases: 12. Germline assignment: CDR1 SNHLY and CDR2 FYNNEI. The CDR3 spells CASKVDRAEETQYF. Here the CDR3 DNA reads TGTGCCTCCAAAGTCGACAGGGCGGAAGAGACCCAGTACTTC. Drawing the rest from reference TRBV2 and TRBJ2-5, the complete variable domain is EPEVTQTPSHQVTQMGQEVILRCVPISNHLYFYWYRQILGQKVEFLVSFYNNEISEKSEIFDDQFSVERPDGSNFTLKIRSTKLEDSAMYFCASKVDRAEETQYFGPGTRLLVL.

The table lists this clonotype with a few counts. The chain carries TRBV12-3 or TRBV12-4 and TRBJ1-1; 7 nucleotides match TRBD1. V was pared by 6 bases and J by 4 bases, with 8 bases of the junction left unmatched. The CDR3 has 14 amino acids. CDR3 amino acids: CASRYTGAVTEAFF. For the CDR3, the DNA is TGTGCCAGCAGGTATACAGGGGCGGTCACTGAAGCTTTCTTT.

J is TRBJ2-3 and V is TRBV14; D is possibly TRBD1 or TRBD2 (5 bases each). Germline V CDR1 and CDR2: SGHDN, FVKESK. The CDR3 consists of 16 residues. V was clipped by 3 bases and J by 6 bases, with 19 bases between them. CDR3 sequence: CASSHTRDDHRDTQYF. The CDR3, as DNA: TGTGCCAGCAGCCATACCCGGGACGACCATCGGGATACGCAGTATTTT.

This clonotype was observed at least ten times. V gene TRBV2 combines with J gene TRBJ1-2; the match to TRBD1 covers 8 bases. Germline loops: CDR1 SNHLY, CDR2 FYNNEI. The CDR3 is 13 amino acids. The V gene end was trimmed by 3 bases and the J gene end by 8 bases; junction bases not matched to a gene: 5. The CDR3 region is CASSDQGADGYTF. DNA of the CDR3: TGTGCCAGCAGTGATCAGGGGGCGGACGGCTACACCTTC.

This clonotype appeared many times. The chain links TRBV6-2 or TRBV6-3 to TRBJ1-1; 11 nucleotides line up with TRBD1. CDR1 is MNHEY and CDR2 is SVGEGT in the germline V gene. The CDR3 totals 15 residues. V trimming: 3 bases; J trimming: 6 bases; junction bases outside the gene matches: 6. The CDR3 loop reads CASSYPGQGGPEAFF. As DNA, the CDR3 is TGTGCCAGCAGTTATCCGGGACAGGGGGGGCCTGAAGCTTTCTTT.

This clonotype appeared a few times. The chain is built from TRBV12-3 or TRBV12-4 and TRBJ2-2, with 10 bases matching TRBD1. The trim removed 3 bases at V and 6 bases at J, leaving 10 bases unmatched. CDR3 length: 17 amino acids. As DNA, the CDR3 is TGTGCCAGCAGTTTCTTCCCGGGACAGGGGCCCCCCGGGGAGCTGTTTTTT. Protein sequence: CASSFFPGQGPPGELFF.

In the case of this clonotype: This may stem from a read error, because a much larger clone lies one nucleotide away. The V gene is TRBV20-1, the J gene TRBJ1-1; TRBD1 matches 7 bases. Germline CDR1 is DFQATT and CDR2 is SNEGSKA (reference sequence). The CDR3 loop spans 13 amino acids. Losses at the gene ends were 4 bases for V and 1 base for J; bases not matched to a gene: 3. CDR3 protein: CSAKRQGNTEAFF. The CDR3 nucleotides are TGCAGTGCTAAAAGACAGGGGAACACTGAAGCTTTCTTT.

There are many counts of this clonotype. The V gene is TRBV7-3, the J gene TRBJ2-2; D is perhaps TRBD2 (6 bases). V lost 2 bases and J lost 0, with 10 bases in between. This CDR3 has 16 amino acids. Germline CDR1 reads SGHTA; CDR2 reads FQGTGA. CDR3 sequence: CASSLLGGANTGELFF. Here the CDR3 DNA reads TGTGCCAGCAGCTTATTAGGAGGGGCGAACACCGGGGAGCTGTTTTTT.

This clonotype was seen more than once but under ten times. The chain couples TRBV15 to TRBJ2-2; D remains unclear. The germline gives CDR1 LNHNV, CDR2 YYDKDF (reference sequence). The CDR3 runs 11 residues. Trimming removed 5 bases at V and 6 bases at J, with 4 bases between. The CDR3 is CATSVPGELFF. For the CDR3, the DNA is TGTGCCACCAGCGTTCCCGGGGAGCTGTTTTTT.

The CDR3 nucleotides read TGTGCCAGCAGCTTACTGACGGGGGGGCTCCACGAGCAGTACTTC. This codes for CASSLLTGGLHEQYF. The gene calls are TRBV7-9 and TRBJ2-7; 8 bases agree with TRBD2. This CDR3 is built from 15 residues. The trim removed 2 bases at V and 5 bases at J, leaving 8 bases unmatched. Germline assignment: CDR1 SEHNR and CDR2 FQNEAQ (reference sequence).

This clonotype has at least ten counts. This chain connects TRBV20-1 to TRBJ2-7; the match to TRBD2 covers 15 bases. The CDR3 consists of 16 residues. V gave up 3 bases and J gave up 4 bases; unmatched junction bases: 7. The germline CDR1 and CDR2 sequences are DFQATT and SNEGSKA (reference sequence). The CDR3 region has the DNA TGCAGTGCTAGGCGGACTAGCGGGGGGGCTAAGTACGAGCAGTACTTC. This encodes CSARRTSGGAKYEQYF.

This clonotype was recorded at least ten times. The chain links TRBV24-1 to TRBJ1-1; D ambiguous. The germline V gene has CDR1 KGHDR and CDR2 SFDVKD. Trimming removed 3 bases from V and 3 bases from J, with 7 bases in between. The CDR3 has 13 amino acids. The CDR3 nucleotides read TGTGCCACCAGTGATCCCGACTACACTGAAGCTTTCTTT. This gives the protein CATSDPDYTEAFF.

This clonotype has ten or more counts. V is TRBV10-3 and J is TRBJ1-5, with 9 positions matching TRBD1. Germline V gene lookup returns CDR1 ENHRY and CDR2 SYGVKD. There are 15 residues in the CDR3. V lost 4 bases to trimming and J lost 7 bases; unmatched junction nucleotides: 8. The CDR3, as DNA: TGTGCCATCAGTGGTGGACAGGGGAGAGGACAGCCCCAGCATTTT. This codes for CAISGGQGRGQPQHF.

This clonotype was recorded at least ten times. The CDR3 is CASSETLAGTGWCEQYF. The CDR3 bases are TGTGCCAGCAGTGAAACTCTAGCCGGGACAGGGTGGTGCGAGCAGTACTTC. The rearrangement uses TRBV6-1 and TRBJ2-7, with 9 bases lining up with TRBD1. This CDR3 is 17 amino acids long. With 2 bases clipped from V and 6 bases from J, the junction kept 14 bases outside the gene matches. Germline values: CDR1 MNHNS, CDR2 SASEGT.

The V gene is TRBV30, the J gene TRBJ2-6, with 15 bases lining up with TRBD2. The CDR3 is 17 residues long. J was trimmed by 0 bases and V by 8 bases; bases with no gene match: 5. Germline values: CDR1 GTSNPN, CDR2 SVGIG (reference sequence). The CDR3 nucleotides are TGTGCCGGGGGACTAGCGGGGGGATCCTCTGGGGCCAACGTCCTGACTTTC. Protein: CAGGLAGGSSGANVLTF.

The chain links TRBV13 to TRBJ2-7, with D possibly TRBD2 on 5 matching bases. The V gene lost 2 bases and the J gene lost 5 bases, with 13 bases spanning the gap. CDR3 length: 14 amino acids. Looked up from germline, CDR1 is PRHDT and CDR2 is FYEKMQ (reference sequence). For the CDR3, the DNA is TGTGCCAGCAGCTTATTCTTCGGGAACGACGAGCAGTACTTC. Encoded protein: CASSLFFGNDEQYF.

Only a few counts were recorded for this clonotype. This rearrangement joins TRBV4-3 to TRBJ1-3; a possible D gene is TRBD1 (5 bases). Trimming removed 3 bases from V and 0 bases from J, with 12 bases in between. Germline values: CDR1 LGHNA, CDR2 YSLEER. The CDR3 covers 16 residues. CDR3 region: CASSQSGRGSGNTIYF. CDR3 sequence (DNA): TGCGCCAGCAGCCAGTCGGGACGGGGCTCTGGAAACACCATATATTTT.

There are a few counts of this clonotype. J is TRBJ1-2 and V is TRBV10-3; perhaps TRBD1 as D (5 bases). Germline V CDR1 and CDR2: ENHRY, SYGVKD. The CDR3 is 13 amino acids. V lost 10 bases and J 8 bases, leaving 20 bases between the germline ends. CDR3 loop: CATTEGDSYGYTF. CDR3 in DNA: TGTGCCACGACAGAAGGGGATAGTTACGGCTACACCTTC.

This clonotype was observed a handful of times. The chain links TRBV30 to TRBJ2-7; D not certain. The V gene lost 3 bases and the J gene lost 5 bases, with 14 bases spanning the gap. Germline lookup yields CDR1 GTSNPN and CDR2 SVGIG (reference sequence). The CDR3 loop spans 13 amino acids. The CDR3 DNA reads TGTGCCTGGAGCGACCGGATGGGCGACGAGCAGTACTTC. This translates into CAWSDRMGDEQYF.

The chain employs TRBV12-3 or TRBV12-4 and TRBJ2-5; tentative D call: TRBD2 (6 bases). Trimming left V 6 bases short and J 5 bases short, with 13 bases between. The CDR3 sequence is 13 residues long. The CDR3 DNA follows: TGTGCCAGCAGCACGGGACTCGATGAGACCCAGTACTTC. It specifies CASSTGLDETQYF.

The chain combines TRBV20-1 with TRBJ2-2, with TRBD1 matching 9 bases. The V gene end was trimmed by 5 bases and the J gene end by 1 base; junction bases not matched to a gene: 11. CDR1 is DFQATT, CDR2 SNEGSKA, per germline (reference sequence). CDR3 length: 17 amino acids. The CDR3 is CSAVRGTGFWNTGELFF. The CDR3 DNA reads TGCAGTGCTGTCCGGGGGACAGGGTTTTGGAACACCGGGGAGCTGTTTTTT.